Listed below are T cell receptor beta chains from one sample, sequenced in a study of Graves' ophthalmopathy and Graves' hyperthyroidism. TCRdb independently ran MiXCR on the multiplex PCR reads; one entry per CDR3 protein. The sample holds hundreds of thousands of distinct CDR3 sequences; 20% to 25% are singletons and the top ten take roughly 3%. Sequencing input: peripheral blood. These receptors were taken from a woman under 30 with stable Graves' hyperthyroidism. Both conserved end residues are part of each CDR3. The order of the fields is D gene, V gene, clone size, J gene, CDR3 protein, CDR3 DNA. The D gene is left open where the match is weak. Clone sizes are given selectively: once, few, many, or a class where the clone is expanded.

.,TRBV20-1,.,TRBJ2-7,CSARARSFDEQYF,TGCAGTGCTAGGGCCCGGAGCTTCGACGAGCAGTACTTC
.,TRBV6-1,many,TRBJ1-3,CASTRGQPDSGNTIYF,TGTGCCAGCACCAGGGGTCAGCCGGACTCTGGAAACACCATATATTTT
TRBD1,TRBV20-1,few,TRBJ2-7,CSASGGWVEQYF,TGCAGTGCTTCAGGGGGCTGGGTCGAGCAGTACTTC
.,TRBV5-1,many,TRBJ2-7,CASSLGQSTPYEQYF,TGCGCCAGCAGCTTGGGGCAGTCGACCCCCTACGAGCAGTACTTC
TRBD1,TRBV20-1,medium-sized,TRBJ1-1,CSAQGQGHTEAFF,TGCAGTGCCCAGGGACAGGGGCACACTGAAGCTTTCTTT
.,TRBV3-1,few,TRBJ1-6,CASSQDFGPLHF,TGTGCCAGCAGCCAAGATTTTGGCCCCCTCCACTTT
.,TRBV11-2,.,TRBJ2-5,CASSYLGRNQETQYF,TGTGCCAGCAGCTACCTCGGACGGAATCAAGAGACCCAGTACTTC
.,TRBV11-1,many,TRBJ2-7,CASSLHRFYEQYF,TGTGCCAGCAGCTTACACAGATTCTACGAGCAGTACTTC
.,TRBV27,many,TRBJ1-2,CASSSTAPNYGYTF,TGTGCCAGCAGTTCCACAGCCCCCAACTATGGCTACACCTTC
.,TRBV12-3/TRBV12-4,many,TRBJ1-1,CASSKTSSVEAFF,TGTGCCAGCAGCAAAACATCCTCCGTTGAAGCTTTCTTT
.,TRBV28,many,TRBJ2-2,CASSPVVTGELFF,TGTGCCAGCAGCCCAGTCGTCACCGGGGAGCTGTTTTTT
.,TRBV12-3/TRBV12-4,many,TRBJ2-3,CASTASGGDTQYF,TGTGCCAGCACAGCCTCTGGTGGGGATACGCAGTATTTT
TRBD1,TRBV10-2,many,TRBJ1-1,CASSDRGSGTEAFF,TGCGCCAGCAGTGACAGGGGGTCGGGCACTGAAGCTTTCTTT
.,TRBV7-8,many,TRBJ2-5,CASSLDRETQYF,TGTGCCAGCAGTTTGGACAGAGAGACCCAGTACTTC
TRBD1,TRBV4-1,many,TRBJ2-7,CASSQDGGQGDAYEQYF,TGCGCCAGCAGCCAAGATGGGGGCCAGGGGGACGCCTACGAGCAGTACTTC
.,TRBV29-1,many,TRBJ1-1,CSVDRGMGTEAFF,TGCAGCGTTGACAGGGGAATGGGCACTGAAGCTTTCTTT
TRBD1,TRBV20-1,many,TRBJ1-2,CSASGTGKGYTF,TGCAGTGCTAGTGGGACAGGGAAAGGCTACACCTTC
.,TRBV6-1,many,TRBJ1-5,CASMISSNQPQHF,TGTGCCAGCATGATAAGTAGCAATCAGCCCCAGCATTTT
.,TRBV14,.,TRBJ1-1,CASSQGGDEAFF,TGTGCCAGCAGCCAAGGCGGCGATGAAGCTTTCTTT
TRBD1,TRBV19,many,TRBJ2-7,CASSPGQGVEQYF,TGTGCCAGTTCCCCGGGACAGGGGGTCGAGCAGTACTTC
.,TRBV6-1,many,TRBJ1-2,CASSERRQRYGYTF,TGTGCCAGCAGTGAAAGGAGACAGCGCTATGGCTACACCTTC
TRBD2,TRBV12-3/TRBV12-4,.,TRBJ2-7,CASSLTSASYEQYF,TGTGCCAGCAGCTTGACTAGCGCGAGCTACGAGCAGTACTTC
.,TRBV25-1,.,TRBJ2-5,CASSEYPQETQYF,TGTGCCAGCAGTGAATATCCCCAAGAGACCCAGTACTTC
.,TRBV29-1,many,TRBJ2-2,CSASLAVSGELFF,TGCAGCGCCTCCCTGGCGGTATCCGGGGAGCTGTTTTTT
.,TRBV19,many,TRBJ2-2,CASRRRTTGELFF,TGTGCCAGTAGAAGGCGGACCACCGGGGAGCTGTTTTTT
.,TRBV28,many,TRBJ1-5,CASSSRAGYDDQPQHF,TGTGCCAGCAGTTCAAGAGCAGGGTATGATGATCAGCCCCAGCATTTT
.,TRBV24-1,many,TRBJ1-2,CATSDYPYGYGYTF,TGTGCCACCAGTGATTACCCCTACGGCTATGGCTACACCTTC
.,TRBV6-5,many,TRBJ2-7,CASSPSPYPYEQYF,TGTGCCAGCAGCCCCTCGCCCTATCCCTACGAGCAGTACTTC
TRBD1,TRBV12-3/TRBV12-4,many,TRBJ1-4,CASSAGQENEKLFF,TGTGCCAGCAGTGCGGGACAGGAAAATGAAAAACTGTTTTTT
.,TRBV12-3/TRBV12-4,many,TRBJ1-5,CASSVTGADGGPQHF,TGTGCCAGCAGTGTAACGGGGGCGGACGGGGGGCCCCAGCATTTT
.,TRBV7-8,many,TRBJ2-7,CASSLSLATSYEQYF,TGTGCCAGCAGCTTATCCCTAGCTACCTCCTACGAGCAGTACTTC
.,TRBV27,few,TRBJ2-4,CASSLGPKNIKYF,TGTGCCAGCAGTTTAGGCCCCAAAAACATTAAGTACTTC
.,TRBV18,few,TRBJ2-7,CASSPAVGSNYEQYF,TGTGCCAGCTCACCGGCGGTGGGGTCCAACTACGAGCAGTACTTC
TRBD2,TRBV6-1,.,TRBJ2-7,CASSGLSSGTSYEQYF,TGTGCCAGCAGTGGCCTCTCTAGCGGGACATCCTACGAGCAGTACTTC
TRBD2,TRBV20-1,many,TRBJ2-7,CSASPPGRGGEQYF,TGCAGTGCTAGTCCCCCTGGCCGGGGGGGGGAGCAGTACTTC
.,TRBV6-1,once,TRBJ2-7,CASSKGQDEQYF,TGTGCCAGCAGCAAAGGACAAGACGAGCAGTACTTC
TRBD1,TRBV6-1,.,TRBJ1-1,CASNRQGASEAFF,TGTGCCAGCAATCGACAGGGGGCTAGTGAAGCTTTCTTT
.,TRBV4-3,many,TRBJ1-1,CASSPSRGQPNTEAFF,TGCGCCAGCAGCCCGTCCCGGGGACAACCGAACACTGAAGCTTTCTTT
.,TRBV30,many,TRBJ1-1,CAWSVSYEAFF,TGTGCCTGGAGTGTATCCTATGAAGCTTTCTTT
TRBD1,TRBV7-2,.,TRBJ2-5,CASSLAGDREETQYF,TGTGCCAGCAGCTTAGCCGGGGACAGGGAAGAGACCCAGTACTTC
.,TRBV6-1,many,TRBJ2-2,CASSRGANTGELFF,TGTGCCAGCAGTCGGGGCGCGAACACCGGGGAGCTGTTTTTT